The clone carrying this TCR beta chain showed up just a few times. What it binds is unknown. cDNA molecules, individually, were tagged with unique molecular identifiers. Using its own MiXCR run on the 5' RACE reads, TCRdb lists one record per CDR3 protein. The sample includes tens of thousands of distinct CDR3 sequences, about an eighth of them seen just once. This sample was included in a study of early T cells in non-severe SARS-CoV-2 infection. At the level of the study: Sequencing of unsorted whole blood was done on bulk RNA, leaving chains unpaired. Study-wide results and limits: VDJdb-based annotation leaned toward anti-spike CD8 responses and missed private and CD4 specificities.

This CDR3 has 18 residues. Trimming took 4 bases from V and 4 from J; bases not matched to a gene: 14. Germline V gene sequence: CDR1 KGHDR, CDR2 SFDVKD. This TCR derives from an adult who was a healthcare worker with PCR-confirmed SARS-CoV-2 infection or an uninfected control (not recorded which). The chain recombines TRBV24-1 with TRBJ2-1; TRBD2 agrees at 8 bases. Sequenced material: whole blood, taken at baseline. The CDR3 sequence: CATSDPGRAGVSYNEQFF. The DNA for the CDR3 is TGTGCCACCAGTGACCCCGGGCGAGCGGGAGTATCTTACAATGAGCAGTTCTTC.